One sample yielded the 28 T cell receptor beta chains listed below, sequenced in a study of blood T cells in healthy people across ages. Together with a sample-barcoded 5' primer, a J-beta primer mix was included in a second PCR lasting roughly 6 to 12 cycles. Via MiXCR, TCRdb re-called the 5' RACE reads, giving one row per CDR3 protein. The repertoire holds about 1.7 million distinct CDR3 sequences, with about 28% as singletons. Sequenced material: blood. These TCRs come from a woman under 40 in good health.

The genes are TRBV2 and TRBJ2-3; 7 bases map to TRBD2. V lost 10 bases and J lost 2; bases outside the gene matches: 12. Germline-derived CDR1 and CDR2 are SNHLY and FYNNEI. The CDR3 has 15 residues. The CDR3 DNA reads as TGTGCCACCGCAACCCGCGGGGGATACACAGATACGCAGTATTTT. It yields the protein CATATRGGYTDTQYF.

This clonotype turned up a few times. The chain employs TRBV28 and TRBJ2-5; 8 nucleotides line up with TRBD2. V shed 5 bases and J 3 bases; nucleotides not matched to a gene: 8. The CDR3 has 15 residues. Germline loops: CDR1 MDHEN, CDR2 SYDVKM. CDR3 coding DNA: TGTGCCAGCAGTAACCCGGGACTAGGGGAAGAGACCCAGTACTTC. Encoded protein: CASSNPGLGEETQYF.

The chain couples TRBV24-1 to TRBJ2-1; 10 bases align to TRBD2. The germline gives CDR1 KGHDR, CDR2 SFDVKD. CDR3 length: 15 residues. Trimming at V came to 4 bases and at J to 6 bases, leaving 5 bases not matched to a gene. The CDR3 is CATSEERGGGNEQFF. The CDR3 bases are TGTGCCACCAGTGAGGAGCGGGGGGGAGGCAATGAGCAGTTCTTC.

Ten or more counts support this clonotype. The chain joins TRBV7-2 to TRBJ2-4, with a tentative D call TRBD2 (5 bases). The CDR3 sequence is 15 residues long. The V gene's germline CDR1 is SGHTA and CDR2 FQGNSA. The germline V and J ends were trimmed by 5 bases and 6 bases, with 17 bases remaining between them. In DNA form, the CDR3 reads TGTGCCAGCAGCCAGGAGGACGTCGTTAGAAACATTCAGTACTTC. This translates into CASSQEDVVRNIQYF.

This clonotype was seen only a few times. This rearrangement joins TRBV2 to TRBJ2-5; D is tentatively TRBD1 or TRBD2 (5 bases each). Trimming removed 4 bases at V and 1 base at J, with 13 bases between. CDR1 and CDR2 from the germline V gene are SNHLY and FYNNEI. CDR3 length equals 15 residues. CDR3: CASSGIGTIQETQYF. CDR3 in DNA: TGTGCCAGCAGTGGTATCGGGACCATCCAAGAGACCCAGTACTTC.

This clonotype was seen a handful of times. The V and J genes are TRBV5-1 and TRBJ1-1; weak D call: TRBD1 (5 bases). This CDR3 contains 12 residues. The V gene's germline CDR1 is SGHRS and CDR2 YFSETQ. The V gene lost 2 bases and the J gene lost 7 bases, with 9 bases spanning the gap. CDR3 sequence reads: CASSFWGNEAFF. In DNA, the CDR3 is TGCGCCAGCAGCTTTTGGGGGAATGAAGCTTTCTTT. The full variable domain, in which reference TRBV5-1 and TRBJ1-1 provide the parts outside the CDR3, is KAGVTQTPRYLIKTRGQQVTLSCSPISGHRSVSWYQQTPGQGLQFLFEYFSETQRNKGNFPGRFSGRQFSNSRSEMNVSTLELGDSALYLCASSFWGNEAFFGQGTRLTVV.

In its sample, this clonotype was seen a few times. V is TRBV7-9 and J is TRBJ2-3, with D possibly being TRBD1 or TRBD2 (5 bases each). The CDR3 consists of 16 residues. V lost 2 bases, J lost 7 bases, and 19 bases lay in between. Per germline, CDR1 SEHNR and CDR2 FQNEAQ (reference sequence). CDR3 amino acids: CASSLTFGTARNTQYF. CDR3 nucleotide sequence: TGTGCCAGCAGCTTAACCTTTGGGACGGCTCGAAATACGCAGTATTTT.

This clonotype was detected a few times. J is TRBJ1-4 and V is TRBV19; D is possibly TRBD1 (6 bases). V was cut by 10 bases and J by 8 bases, with 20 bases left in between. Germline loops: CDR1 LNHDA, CDR2 SQIVND (reference sequence). This CDR3 has 14 residues. CDR3 DNA sequence: TGTGCCACCCGGGACCGGACCCAGGGGGAAAAACTGTTTTTT. It specifies CATRDRTQGEKLFF.

CDR3 in DNA: TGTGCCAGCAGTGGGGGACTAGCGGAGGGCAATGAGCAGTTCTTC. Its protein product is CASSGGLAEGNEQFF. This chain connects TRBV2 to TRBJ2-1, with 11 bases that match TRBD2. Germline V gives CDR1 SNHLY, CDR2 FYNNEI. This CDR3 has 15 residues. The J segment lost 6 bases and the V segment lost 4 bases, leaving 5 bases of the junction unmatched.

This chain links TRBV14 with TRBJ2-3; the match to TRBD2 covers 11 bases. The V segment lost 7 bases and the J segment 4 bases; nucleotides outside the gene matches: 10. This CDR3 region has 16 residues. The germline gives CDR1 SGHDN, CDR2 FVKESK. The CDR3: CASILYSSGRSDTQYF. The CDR3 region has the DNA TGTGCCAGCATCCTCTACTCTAGCGGGAGGTCAGATACGCAGTATTTT.

This clonotype was seen more than once but under ten times. The chain links TRBV2 to TRBJ2-1; 10 bases agree with TRBD2. The CDR3 consists of 14 residues. The germline gives CDR1 SNHLY, CDR2 FYNNEI. The V segment lost 7 bases and the J segment 5 bases; nucleotides outside the gene matches: 5. The CDR3 is CASNELAGNNEQFF. CDR3 DNA sequence: TGTGCCAGCAACGAACTAGCGGGGAACAATGAGCAGTTCTTC.

This clonotype was detected only a few times. The chain couples TRBV7-9 to TRBJ1-2; D is undetermined. CDR1 is SEHNR and CDR2 is FQNEAQ in the germline V gene (reference sequence). This CDR3 contains 14 residues. Trimming cost V 0 bases and J 8 bases, with 13 bases left between them. The CDR3 DNA follows: TGTGCCAGCAGCTTAGCGGGGAGTGAGAGGGGCTACACCTTC. As protein: CASSLAGSERGYTF. Full variable domain (outside the CDR3, taken from reference TRBV7-9 and TRBJ1-2): DTGVSQNPRHKITKRGQNVTFRCDPISEHNRLYWYRQTLGQGPEFLTYFQNEAQLEKSRLLSDRFSAERPKGSFSTLEIQRTEQGDSAMYLCASSLAGSERGYTFGSGTRLTVV.

This clonotype was seen more than once but under ten times. J is TRBJ2-5 and V is TRBV5-1, with D possibly matching TRBD2 (5 bases). This CDR3 spans 14 amino acids. CDR1 and CDR2 from the germline V gene are SGHRS and YFSETQ. V was clipped by 2 bases and J by 3 bases, with 11 bases between them. Here the CDR3 DNA reads TGCGCCAGCAGCTTCCTAGGACTGGAAGAGACCCAGTACTTC. It translates to CASSFLGLEETQYF.

The chain couples TRBV4-1 to TRBJ1-2; no clear D gene. This CDR3 is built from 16 residues. The ends were cut back, 6 bases at V and 0 bases at J, with 17 bases in the middle. Germline CDR1 reads MGHRA; CDR2 reads YSYEKL. The CDR3 spells CASSNPGYSANYGYTF. For the CDR3, the DNA is TGCGCCAGCAGTAATCCCGGCTACTCAGCTAACTATGGCTACACCTTC.

This clonotype was picked up many times. This rearrangement joins TRBV12-3 or TRBV12-4 to TRBJ1-2; D remains ambiguous. Trimming took off 6 bases at V and 4 bases at J, with 3 bases between the two ends. The CDR3 is 10 amino acids. The CDR3 loop is CASSGYGYTF. The DNA for the CDR3 is TGTGCCAGCAGCGGCTATGGCTACACCTTC.

This clonotype was recorded a few times. The chain is built from TRBV10-3 and TRBJ2-5; D remains ambiguous. The CDR3 is 14 amino acids. Germline V gives CDR1 ENHRY, CDR2 SYGVKD. V gave up 4 bases and J gave up 7 bases, with 16 bases separating them. Here the CDR3 DNA reads TGTGCCATCAGTGGCGTGACGTCGTGGGGGACCCAGTACTTC. It yields the protein CAISGVTSWGTQYF.

This clonotype was recorded a few times. The CDR3 protein is CASSRSGQGNQPQHF. The CDR3 DNA reads as TGTGCCAGCAGTCGCTCGGGACAGGGCAATCAGCCCCAGCATTTT. The chain recombines TRBV14 with TRBJ1-5; 8 bases line up with TRBD1. V lost 6 bases and J lost 2; bases outside the gene matches: 6. CDR1 is SGHDN and CDR2 is FVKESK in the germline V gene. The CDR3 is 15 residues long.

This clonotype occurred a few times. This chain's CDR3 is CASSFVGAGANEQFF. CDR3 nucleotides: TGTGCCAGCAGCTTTGTCGGAGCGGGGGCCAATGAGCAGTTCTTC. The V call is TRBV7-2, the J call TRBJ2-1; 8 bases map to TRBD2. Germline CDR1 and CDR2: SGHTA and FQGNSA. Trimming removed 3 bases from V and 6 bases from J; junction bases left unmatched: 7. CDR3 length: 15 residues. The variable domain in full, with the rest retrieved from reference TRBV7-2 and TRBJ2-1, is GAGVSQSPSNKVTEKGKDVELRCDPISGHTALYWYRQSLGQGLEFLIYFQGNSAPDKSGLPSDRFSAERTGGSVSTLTIQRTQQEDSAVYLCASSFVGAGANEQFFGPGTRLTVL.

This clonotype has a handful of counts. The genes are TRBV12-3 or TRBV12-4 and TRBJ2-5; D remains ambiguous. V was trimmed by 0 bases and J by 1 base, leaving 9 bases between them. This CDR3 is 15 amino acids long. The CDR3 sequence: CASSLATAGQETQYF. The CDR3 region has the DNA TGTGCCAGCAGTTTAGCGACTGCAGGCCAAGAGACCCAGTACTTC.

The chain uses TRBV19 and TRBJ2-1, with TRBD2 as a possible D gene (5 bases). V dropped 1 base and J dropped 2 bases, with 9 bases sitting between them. CDR1 and CDR2 from the germline V gene are LNHDA and SQIVND (reference sequence). This CDR3 is 15 amino acids long. CDR3 region: CASSIGRGTYNEQFF. The CDR3 DNA reads TGTGCCAGTAGTATAGGTCGGGGAACCTACAATGAGCAGTTCTTC.

This clonotype has just one count. Since a much larger clone is just one base distant, this may be a read error. The genes are TRBV12-3 or TRBV12-4 and TRBJ1-2, with D unresolved. The CDR3 has 13 residues. The V end lost 5 bases, the J end lost 6 bases, and 13 bases lay between the germline ends. This CDR3 reads CASSRRTTHGYTF. The DNA of the CDR3 is TGTGCCAGCAGTCGCAGGACCACCCATGGCTACACCTTC.

To note about this clonotype: Being one base from a much bigger clone, this may be a read error. This chain joins TRBV12-3 or TRBV12-4 and TRBJ2-1; D remains ambiguous. TRBJ2-7 matches the DNA end more closely, so the J call is doubtful. The CDR3 runs 13 residues. Here the CDR3 reads CASTPDGYNEQYF. The CDR3 nucleotides are TGTGCCAGCACGCCAGACGGCTACAATGAGCAGTACTTC.

The chain uses TRBV6-6 and TRBJ2-6; unclear D gene. The V gene's germline CDR1 is MNHNY and CDR2 SVGAGI (reference sequence). V was trimmed by 11 bases and J by 1 base, leaving 12 bases between them. The CDR3 is made up of 14 amino acids. As DNA, the CDR3 is TGTGCCGCACTCGAGGCTTCTGGGGCCAACGTCCTGACTTTC. It encodes CAALEASGANVLTF.

The rearrangement joins TRBV4-2 to TRBJ2-5, with D perhaps TRBD1 or TRBD2 (5 bases each). The CDR3 has 14 amino acids. V lost 4 bases, J lost 11 bases, and 20 bases lay in between. Germline V gene lookup returns CDR1 LGHNA and CDR2 YNFKEQ. The CDR3 region is CASSRGSGLNEQYF. The CDR3 DNA sequence: TGTGCCAGCAGCCGGGGGAGTGGGCTTAATGAGCAGTACTTC.

This clonotype appeared a few times. This chain joins TRBV7-2 and TRBJ2-3, with a weak D call TRBD2 (6 bases). CDR3 size: 13 residues. The V end lost 5 bases, the J end lost 6 bases, and 12 bases lay between the germline ends. Per the germline V gene, CDR1 is SGHTA and CDR2 is FQGNSA. The CDR3 is CASSTGSGDTQYF. DNA for the CDR3: TGTGCCAGCAGCACCGGGAGTGGTGATACGCAGTATTTT.

The chain is built from TRBV12-3 or TRBV12-4 and TRBJ2-3; D unclear. The CDR3 length is 13 residues. Deletions cut 5 bases from V and 4 bases from J, with 10 bases between. The CDR3 protein is CASSGKTPDTQYF. CDR3 nucleotide sequence: TGTGCCAGCAGTGGAAAGACACCAGATACGCAGTATTTT.

This clonotype was detected ten times or more. The rearrangement uses TRBV12-3 or TRBV12-4 and TRBJ1-2; the match to TRBD1 covers 8 bases. Unmatched junction bases numbered 8, after V lost 2 bases and J lost 9 bases. The CDR3 is 14 residues long. In DNA form, the CDR3 reads TGTGCCAGCAGTTTACCCGGGACAGGACCCCGCTACACCTTC. It specifies CASSLPGTGPRYTF.

This clonotype was seen more than once but under ten times. This chain links TRBV4-1 with TRBJ2-2; 7 nucleotides agree with TRBD2. The ends lost 4 bases at V and 3 bases at J; junction bases unmatched: 5. CDR1 and CDR2 (germline): MGHRA, YSYEKL. This CDR3 has 15 amino acids. CDR3 bases: TGCGCCAGCAGCCGAAGCGGGGATCACACCGGGGAGCTGTTTTTT. Translated: CASSRSGDHTGELFF.